The 26 T cell receptor beta chains below all came from one sample that was sequenced in a study of cytomegalovirus exposure and HLA in healthy donors. Assay: immunoSEQ multiplex PCR; the TCRdb copy retains only in-frame clones and omits some. Of about 220,000 clones listed, about 86% are singletons. The sequenced material came from PBMCs. The source of these receptors is a woman in her late teens or twenties in good health and CMV-seronegative.

As for this clone: Other DNA sequences in the sample encode the same CDR3. The V gene is TRBV19, the J gene TRBJ2-1, with 9 bases aligning to TRBD2. Germline-derived CDR1 and CDR2 are LNHDA and SQIVND (reference sequence). V lost 3 bases and J lost 1; bases outside the gene matches: 1. This CDR3 has 15 residues. DNA for the CDR3: TGTGCCAGTAGTATGACTAGCGGATCCTACAATGAGCAGTTCTTC. Translated, it gives CASSMTSGSYNEQFF. Looking up the rest from reference TRBV19 and TRBJ2-1 gives the full variable domain: DGGITQSPKYLFRKEGQNVTLSCEQNLNHDAMYWYRQDPGQGLRLIYYSQIVNDFQKGDIAEGYSVSREKKESFPLTVTSAQKNPTAFYLCASSMTSGSYNEQFFGPGTRLTVL.

The V gene is TRBV6-5, the J gene TRBJ2-1; TRBD2 might be the D (6 bases). CDR3 length: 13 residues. CDR1 MNHEY and CDR2 SVGAGI come from the germline V gene. V was cut by 7 bases and J by 5 bases, with 12 bases left in between. The DNA for the CDR3 is TGTGCCAGCACGAGCGGACTACACAATGAGCAGTTCTTC. It translates to CASTSGLHNEQFF.

The chain uses TRBV4-1 and TRBJ1-2, with 7 bases aligning to TRBD1. Per germline, CDR1 MGHRA and CDR2 YSYEKL. The junction had 12 bases not matched to a gene; V was cut back by 3 bases and J by 5 bases. This CDR3 comprises 16 residues. This CDR3 is CASSHPTGAIWYGYTF. The CDR3 coding sequence is TGCGCCAGCAGCCACCCTACAGGGGCCATTTGGTATGGCTACACCTTC.

V is TRBV6-5 and J is TRBJ2-7; 7 bases line up with TRBD1. The V gene end was trimmed by 2 bases and the J gene end by 2 bases; junction bases not matched to a gene: 3. Germline CDR1 and CDR2: MNHEY and SVGAGI. This CDR3 contains 14 residues. The CDR3 loop is CASSYRTGAYEQYF. The CDR3 DNA sequence: TGTGCCAGCAGTTACCGGACAGGAGCCTACGAGCAGTACTTC.

The chain couples TRBV6-1 to TRBJ2-4; D uncertain. The V and J ends lost 1 base and 8 bases respectively, with 27 bases between them. CDR3 size: 19 residues. Germline-derived CDR1 and CDR2 are MNHNS and SASEGT. CDR3 sequence reads: CASSEVPRITKVRSDIQYF. The CDR3 DNA sequence: TGTGCCAGCAGTGAAGTTCCCCGGATAACAAAGGTGCGGAGTGACATTCAGTACTTC.

V is TRBV28 and J is TRBJ2-1, with TRBD2 identical over 10 bases. Trimming at V came to 4 bases and at J to 12 bases, leaving 15 bases not matched to a gene. CDR1 and CDR2 (germline): MDHEN, SYDVKM. The CDR3 is made up of 16 amino acids. The CDR3 DNA reads TGTGCCAGCAGTTCCCCAGGGCTAGCGGGAGCCGTGAGGCAGTTCTTC. It is translated as CASSSPGLAGAVRQFF.

This sequence joins TRBV27 and TRBJ1-2, with D uncertain. V was clipped by 6 bases and J by 7 bases, with 18 bases between them. Germline CDR1 is MNHEY and CDR2 is SMNVEV (reference sequence). The CDR3 has 14 residues. The CDR3, as DNA: TGTGCCAGCAGACCCCTGAGTGACGCGGGTGGCTACACCTTC. Translation gives CASRPLSDAGGYTF.

The rearrangement uses TRBV5-5 and TRBJ2-5, with TRBD2 identical over 14 bases. This CDR3 is built from 16 residues. Unmatched junction bases numbered 6, after V lost 4 bases and J lost 4 bases. CDR1 is SGHKS and CDR2 is YYEKEE in the germline V gene (reference sequence). The CDR3 loop is CASSPTSGRASETQYF. Written as DNA, the CDR3 is TGTGCCAGCAGCCCGACTAGCGGGAGGGCCTCAGAGACCCAGTACTTC.

As regards this clone: The sample carries other DNA sequences with the same CDR3. V and J are TRBV9 and TRBJ2-7; perhaps TRBD2 as D (5 bases). The CDR3 runs to 14 residues. Deletions cut 3 bases from V and 1 base from J, with 11 bases between. The germline V gene has CDR1 SGDLS and CDR2 YYNGEE. This CDR3 reads CASSATSGSYEQYF. The CDR3 DNA is TGTGCCAGCAGCGCTACTAGTGGGTCCTACGAGCAGTACTTC.

This clone was seen more than once but under ten times. The V call is TRBV19, the J call TRBJ2-6, with 11 bases matching TRBD1. Trimming at V came to 6 bases and at J to 1 base, leaving 5 bases not matched to a gene. CDR3 length: 17 amino acids. Germline V gives CDR1 LNHDA, CDR2 SQIVND (reference sequence). The CDR3 region is CASSPGQGGSGANVLTF. CDR3 sequence (DNA): TGTGCCAGTAGCCCGGGACAGGGGGGTTCTGGGGCCAACGTCCTGACTTTC.

The chain carries TRBV2 and TRBJ2-5, with TRBD2 identical over 8 bases. Germline CDR1 and CDR2: SNHLY and FYNNEI. The CDR3 totals 16 residues. V shed 4 bases, J shed 0 bases, and the junction held 7 bases outside the gene matches. The CDR3 nucleotides are TGTGCCAGCAGTGTTGTAGCGGGACCGTACCAAGAGACCCAGTACTTC. Translation gives CASSVVAGPYQETQYF.

V usage is TRBV27 and J usage is TRBJ1-5; possible D gene TRBD1, 5 bases. With 5 bases removed from V and 0 bases from J, the gap between germline ends came to 29 bases. This CDR3 spans 21 amino acids. Germline values: CDR1 MNHEY, CDR2 SMNVEV (reference sequence). The CDR3 reads CASSPTPGTREPLYSNQPQHF. CDR3 DNA: TGTGCCAGCAGTCCGACCCCCGGGACGCGGGAACCACTTTATAGCAATCAGCCCCAGCATTTT.

The V call is TRBV25-1, the J call TRBJ1-5, with TRBD1 matching over 8 bases. CDR3 length equals 14 residues. Germline values: CDR1 MGHDK, CDR2 SYGVNS. V lost 7 bases and J lost 3; bases outside the gene matches: 5. This CDR3 reads CASTGQGNNQPQHF. The DNA of the CDR3 is TGTGCCAGCACCGGACAGGGAAACAATCAGCCCCAGCATTTT.

This clone was seen once. V and J are TRBV6-5 and TRBJ1-5; no clear D. V was trimmed by 0 bases and J by 7 bases, leaving 16 bases between them. The length of the CDR3 is 16 residues. In germline, CDR1 is MNHEY, CDR2 SVGAGI. DNA for the CDR3: TGTGCCAGCAGTTACTCGGGGAGCCATATAGGCCAGCCCCAGCATTTT. It yields the protein CASSYSGSHIGQPQHF.

The V and J genes are TRBV6-5 and TRBJ2-7; TRBD2 aligns across 10 bases. V lost 8 bases and J lost 2; bases outside the gene matches: 3. Germline lookup yields CDR1 MNHEY and CDR2 SVGAGI. The CDR3 consists of 13 residues. DNA for the CDR3: TGTGCCAGCCTTAGCGGGAGGACCTACGAGCAGTACTTC. It yields the protein CASLSGRTYEQYF.

The chain uses TRBV7-8 and TRBJ2-5; 14 bases are a match to TRBD2. The V and J ends lost 5 bases and 5 bases, in that order; junction bases with no gene match: 10. Germline-derived CDR1 and CDR2 are SGHVS and FQNEAQ. This CDR3 has 17 residues. CDR3 sequence reads: CASSRRLAGGREETQYF. In nucleotides, the CDR3 is TGTGCCAGCAGCCGACGACTAGCGGGAGGGAGGGAGGAGACCCAGTACTTC.

This rearrangement joins TRBV6-1 to TRBJ2-7; maybe TRBD2 (5 bases). The CDR3 consists of 15 residues. V was pared by 5 bases and J by 5 bases, with 19 bases between. Germline CDR1 is MNHNS and CDR2 is SASEGT. The DNA for the CDR3 is TGTGCCAGCAGTCCCCTCCATAGCCAGGAGGACGAGCAGTACTTC. It is translated as CASSPLHSQEDEQYF.

The chain couples TRBV19 to TRBJ2-5; D perhaps matches TRBD1 (5 bases). V lost 5 bases and J lost 3, with 10 bases in between. The germline gives CDR1 LNHDA, CDR2 SQIVND (reference sequence). This CDR3 contains 13 residues. The CDR3 bases are TGTGCCAGTAGTTTGCCAGGGAAAGAGACCCAGTACTTC. This gives the protein CASSLPGKETQYF.

The V and J genes are TRBV10-3 and TRBJ1-3, with D unclear. The germline gives CDR1 ENHRY, CDR2 SYGVKD. Trimming pared 8 bases from V and 1 base from J, leaving 9 bases between. The CDR3 extends over 13 amino acids. The CDR3 sequence is CAIAADSGNTIYF. The DNA for the CDR3 is TGTGCCATCGCCGCGGATTCTGGAAACACCATATATTTT.

V usage is TRBV30 and J usage is TRBJ2-7; 13 bases line up with TRBD2. The CDR3 has 17 amino acids. With V trimmed by 2 bases and J by 6 bases, 13 bases remained unmatched. The germline V gene has CDR1 GTSNPN and CDR2 SVGIG (reference sequence). CDR3 residues: CAWSPRLAGGRVGEQYF. The CDR3 DNA sequence: TGTGCCTGGAGTCCCCGACTAGCGGGAGGTCGGGTGGGCGAGCAGTACTTC.

The chain carries TRBV6-5 and TRBJ1-1; 8 nucleotides align to TRBD1. The CDR3 consists of 14 residues. Losses at the gene ends were 5 bases for V and 5 bases for J; bases not matched to a gene: 7. Germline CDR1 and CDR2: MNHEY and SVGAGI. Written as DNA, the CDR3 is TGTGCCAGCAGTCTTGCCAGGACAGGGACTGAAGCTTTCTTT. This gives the protein CASSLARTGTEAFF.

The V gene is TRBV28, the J gene TRBJ2-3; D is possibly TRBD2 (6 bases). The length of the CDR3 is 15 residues. The ends were cut back, 6 bases at V and 2 bases at J, with 15 bases in the middle. The germline gives CDR1 MDHEN, CDR2 SYDVKM. Here the CDR3 reads CASRPNGGYTDTQYF. The CDR3 region has the DNA TGTGCCAGCAGACCAAACGGGGGATACACAGATACGCAGTATTTT.

The chain is built from TRBV5-4 and TRBJ1-2; TRBD1 is a possible D gene (5 bases). The V end was cut by 5 bases, the J end by 6 bases, with 17 bases between. CDR1 is SGHNT, CDR2 YYREEE, per germline (reference sequence). The CDR3 length is 14 residues. DNA for the CDR3: TGTGCCAGCAGTTCCCCGGGACGGGGGGATGGCTACACCTTC. It is translated as CASSSPGRGDGYTF.

This chain joins TRBV15 and TRBJ2-7; D is possibly TRBD2 (6 bases). CDR1 and CDR2 from the germline V gene are LNHNV and YYDKDF (reference sequence). The CDR3 is made up of 15 amino acids. The germline V and J ends were trimmed by 5 bases and 7 bases, with 21 bases remaining between them. The CDR3 region is CATSPSGQGLLEQYF. CDR3 bases: TGTGCCACCAGCCCAAGTGGGCAGGGACTGCTGGAGCAGTACTTC.

The CDR3 is CASSPTGFYSYEQYF. CDR3 nucleotides: TGTGCCAGCAGTCCGACAGGATTTTACTCCTACGAGCAGTACTTC. The chain is built from TRBV27 and TRBJ2-7, with a tentative D call TRBD1 (6 bases). The V end lost 5 bases, the J end lost 0 bases, and 14 bases lay between the germline ends. The CDR3 runs to 15 residues. CDR1 is MNHEY, CDR2 SMNVEV, per germline (reference sequence).

The J gene is TRBJ1-5, the V gene TRBV28; TRBD1 is a possible D gene (5 bases). CDR1 is MDHEN and CDR2 is SYDVKM in the germline V gene. CDR3 length: 16 residues. V lost 9 bases and J 7 bases, leaving 25 bases between the germline ends. The CDR3 nucleotides are TGTGCCAGTGAAGTGGGGGGAGGGTTCTCTAGGCAGCCCCAGCATTTT. Amino acids: CASEVGGGFSRQPQHF.